These 12 T cell receptor beta chains were all obtained from the same sample, sequenced in a study of blood T cell repertoires in COVID-19 (dated by TCRdb to 2019 to 2021). Libraries were built with the immunoSEQ multiplex PCR assay. Not all clones reach the TCRdb copy of this immuneACCESS table, which keeps in-frame sequences only. Checked studies attribute under half of the gap to unresolved V genes and leave the rest unexplained. This sample has a few hundred thousand clones in its table, and roughly 87% of those were observed once. Approximately 4.7% of the sample is held by the ten biggest clonotypes. Sequencing used PBMCs or T cells enriched from blood (not recorded which). These receptors all come from a woman aged 45 to 65 who had recovered from COVID-19.

This sequence joins TRBV7-2 and TRBJ1-1; TRBD1 might be the D (5 bases). The ends were cut back, 4 bases at V and 1 base at J, with 10 bases in the middle. The CDR3 is made up of 14 amino acids. Germline-derived CDR1 and CDR2 are SGHTA and FQGNSA. The chain's CDR3 is CASSSGLSNTEAFF. The CDR3 DNA sequence: TGTGCCAGCAGCTCGGGACTTTCGAACACTGAAGCTTTCTTT. Drawing the rest from reference TRBV7-2 and TRBJ1-1, the complete variable domain is GAGVSQSPSNKVTEKGKDVELRCDPISGHTALYWYRQSLGQGLEFLIYFQGNSAPDKSGLPSDRFSAERTGGSVSTLTIQRTQQEDSAVYLCASSSGLSNTEAFFGQGTRLTVV.

The chain is built from TRBV27 and TRBJ2-3, with 7 positions matching TRBD1. CDR1 and CDR2 from the germline V gene are MNHEY and SMNVEV (reference sequence). The J segment lost 6 bases and the V segment lost 2 bases, leaving 2 bases of the junction unmatched. This CDR3 comprises 13 residues. CDR3 in DNA: TGTGCCAGCAGTTTACAGACAGGGGATACGCAGTATTTT. Amino acids: CASSLQTGDTQYF.

This clone appeared a few times. J is TRBJ2-5 and V is TRBV3-1 (or the pseudogene TRBV3-2), with TRBD2 matching over 11 bases. V was pared by 3 bases and J by 4 bases, with 10 bases of the junction left unmatched. Germline CDR1 reads LGHDT; CDR2 reads YNNKEL (reference sequence). This CDR3 has 17 amino acids. The CDR3 coding sequence is TGTGCCAGCAGCCAGGGCCCCGAACTAGCGGGGGTAGAGACCCAGTACTTC. It yields the protein CASSQGPELAGVETQYF.

This rearrangement joins TRBV5-1 to TRBJ1-3, with D unclear. The CDR3 is 13 amino acids. Per the germline V gene, CDR1 is SGHRS and CDR2 is YFSETQ. Trimming cost V 4 bases and J 0 bases, with 5 bases left between them. The CDR3 sequence: CASSLDSGNTIYF. Written as DNA, the CDR3 is TGCGCCAGCAGCCTAGACTCTGGAAACACCATATATTTT.

CDR3 DNA: TGTGCCAGCAGCGCGGGACAGGGGGCTGCTAATGAAAAACTGTTTTTT. Its protein is CASSAGQGAANEKLFF. V and J are TRBV13 and TRBJ1-4; 12 bases agree with TRBD1. The CDR3 loop spans 16 amino acids. Germline-derived CDR1 and CDR2 are PRHDT and FYEKMQ (reference sequence). The V gene end was trimmed by 5 bases and the J gene end by 3 bases; junction bases not matched to a gene: 4.

J is TRBJ1-2 and V is TRBV2, with 10 nucleotides matching TRBD1. CDR1 and CDR2 from the germline V gene are SNHLY and FYNNEI. The trim removed 9 bases at V and 6 bases at J, leaving 7 bases unmatched. This CDR3 comprises 13 residues. The CDR3 DNA is TGTGCCAGAGGGGACAGGGGAGGCGATGGCTACACCTTC. This encodes CARGDRGGDGYTF.

This chain's CDR3 is CASSDPPGGTGLTPLGGYTF. DNA of the CDR3: TGTGCCAGCAGTGATCCCCCAGGCGGGACAGGCCTTACCCCACTGGGTGGCTACACCTTC. The rearrangement links TRBV2 to TRBJ1-2, with 8 bases matching TRBD1. The V gene's germline CDR1 is SNHLY and CDR2 FYNNEI. J was trimmed by 7 bases and V by 3 bases; bases with no gene match: 25. The CDR3 sequence is 20 residues long.

The chain couples TRBV3-1 (or the pseudogene TRBV3-2) to TRBJ1-1; tentative D call: TRBD1 (5 bases). The CDR3 consists of 16 residues. The germline V gene has CDR1 LGHDT and CDR2 YNNKEL (reference sequence). The V gene lost 4 bases and the J gene lost 0 bases, with 15 bases spanning the gap. For the CDR3, the DNA is TGTGCCAGCAGCCGCCTGGGGCAGGGCATGAACACTGAAGCTTTCTTT. Its protein product is CASSRLGQGMNTEAFF.

The rearrangement uses TRBV3-1 (or the pseudogene TRBV3-2) and TRBJ2-7; D not certain. Trimming stripped 1 base from V and 3 bases from J, with 4 bases between. The V gene's germline CDR1 is LGHDT and CDR2 YNNKEL (reference sequence). The CDR3 has 12 residues. In DNA form, the CDR3 reads TGTGCCAGCAGCCAAGTCGTCTACGAGCAGTACTTC. Translating gives CASSQVVYEQYF.

The rearrangement links TRBV19 to TRBJ2-4; D unresolved. This CDR3 is built from 15 residues. Germline V gene lookup returns CDR1 LNHDA and CDR2 SQIVND (reference sequence). V was pared by 1 base and J by 6 bases, with 13 bases between. The CDR3 reads CASSIVPQATNIQYF. CDR3 DNA sequence: TGTGCCAGTAGTATAGTCCCCCAGGCGACAAACATTCAGTACTTC.

The chain is built from TRBV5-4 and TRBJ2-7; possibly TRBD1 for D (5 bases). The CDR3 runs 13 residues. Germline assignment: CDR1 SGHNT and CDR2 YYREEE (reference sequence). Trimming left V 5 bases short and J 4 bases short, with 13 bases between. The CDR3 region has the DNA TGTGCCAGCAGTACCAAACAGGAGTACGAGCAGTACTTC. As protein: CASSTKQEYEQYF.

A note on this clone: A much bigger clone sits one base away, suggesting this may be a read error. Additional DNA sequences in this sample encode the identical CDR3. The chain links TRBV7-2 to TRBJ1-1; 9 bases are a match to TRBD1. From germline, CDR1 is SGHTA and CDR2 FQGNSA. The CDR3 length is 14 residues. The V gene end was trimmed by 5 bases and the J gene end by 1 base; junction bases not matched to a gene: 2. Here the CDR3 DNA reads TGTGCCAGCAGCCGGGGACAGGGGAACACTGAAGCTTTCTTT. This codes for CASSRGQGNTEAFF.